The 23 T cell receptor beta chains reported below all come from one sample, sequenced in a study of T cell responses to AZD1222 COVID-19 vaccine. Libraries were prepared by immunoSEQ multiplex PCR; TCRdb keeps only in-frame clonotypes and omits some of them. The profile covers about 170,000 clones, with roughly 92% appearing a single time and over 1.5% taken by the ten largest. The sample consisted of peripheral blood, taken on day 0 of AZD1222 vaccination. Receptors originate from an adult in good health.

This chain uses TRBV12-5 with TRBJ1-5; D is uncertain. V lost 1 base, J lost 0 bases, and 7 bases lay in between. Germline V gives CDR1 LGHNT, CDR2 FRNRAP. This CDR3 spans 15 amino acids. CDR3 in amino acids: CASGLASYSNQPQHF. The CDR3 DNA is TGTGCTAGTGGTTTGGCCAGTTATAGCAATCAGCCCCAGCATTTT.

V is TRBV5-4 and J is TRBJ1-5; D remains ambiguous. Germline V gene data show CDR1 as SGHNT and CDR2 as YYREEE (reference sequence). CDR3 length: 13 residues. V was pared by 0 bases and J by 10 bases, with 11 bases between. The CDR3 reads CASSLGPLEPQHF. DNA for the CDR3: TGTGCCAGCAGCTTGGGCCCGTTGGAACCCCAGCATTTT.

The CDR3 DNA sequence: TGTGCCAGCAGTGGATGGTTTGGAGGAGCCCGTGCCTCCGAAGAGACCCAGTACTTC. Protein product: CASSGWFGGARASEETQYF. The chain combines TRBV2 with TRBJ2-5; tentatively, D is TRBD2 (5 bases). Trimming shortened V by 4 bases and J by 3 bases, and 27 bases separated the two germline ends. CDR1 SNHLY and CDR2 FYNNEI come from the germline V gene. The CDR3 length is 19 residues.

The rearrangement joins TRBV7-2 to TRBJ2-5, with unresolved D. Germline V gives CDR1 SGHTA, CDR2 FQGNSA. The CDR3 is 14 residues long. Trimming removed 2 bases from V and 1 base from J, with 8 bases in between. CDR3 in DNA: TGTGCCAGCAGCTTAAGTCCGGCCCAAGAGACCCAGTACTTC. Protein product: CASSLSPAQETQYF.

The gene calls are TRBV27 and TRBJ1-2; no reliable D call. There are 14 residues in the CDR3. The germline V and J ends were trimmed by 5 bases and 7 bases, with 17 bases remaining between them. Germline assignment: CDR1 MNHEY and CDR2 SMNVEV (reference sequence). The CDR3 DNA sequence: TGTGCCAGCAGTAGGGCCTCGGGCCAGTTTGGCTACACCTTC. It translates to CASSRASGQFGYTF.

The chain employs TRBV11-2 and TRBJ1-3; D gene uncertain. CDR3 length equals 12 residues. Per germline, CDR1 SGHAT and CDR2 FQNNGV. Deletions cut 4 bases from V and 3 bases from J, with 4 bases between. This chain's CDR3 is CASSSNGNTIYF. The CDR3 bases are TGTGCCAGCAGCTCCAATGGAAACACCATATATTTT.

J is TRBJ1-1 and V is TRBV27; 7 bases agree with TRBD1. CDR3 size: 15 residues. Germline CDR1 reads MNHEY; CDR2 reads SMNVEV (reference sequence). J gave up 1 base and V 3 bases, and 5 bases lay outside the gene matches. The CDR3, as DNA: TGTGCCAGCAGTTTCGGAGGGGGCAGGAACACTGAAGCTTTCTTT. Translated, it gives CASSFGGGRNTEAFF.

The chain joins TRBV6-5 to TRBJ2-2, with D tentatively TRBD2 (5 bases). From germline, CDR1 is MNHEY and CDR2 SVGAGI. V lost 0 bases and J 6 bases, leaving 8 bases between the germline ends. There are 14 residues in the CDR3. Here the CDR3 reads CASSYSGSPGELFF. The CDR3 DNA reads as TGTGCCAGCAGTTACTCAGGGAGTCCCGGGGAGCTGTTTTTT.

This chain uses TRBV7-2 with TRBJ2-7; 12 bases fit TRBD2. After removal of 5 bases from V and 5 bases from J, the junction contained 1 base not matched to a gene. The CDR3 is made up of 13 amino acids. CDR1 is SGHTA and CDR2 is FQGNSA in the germline V gene. The CDR3 is CASSRLAGDEQYF. The DNA for the CDR3 is TGTGCCAGCAGCCGACTAGCGGGGGACGAGCAGTACTTC. The variable domain in full, completed from reference TRBV7-2 and TRBJ2-7, reads GAGVSQSPSNKVTEKGKDVELRCDPISGHTALYWYRQSLGQGLEFLIYFQGNSAPDKSGLPSDRFSAERTGGSVSTLTIQRTQQEDSAVYLCASSRLAGDEQYFGPGTRLTVT.

CDR3 nucleotides: TGTGCCAGTAGTACAGGGACTAGCGGGCGGATTTACAATGAGCAGTTCTTC. Translation gives CASSTGTSGRIYNEQFF. The genes are TRBV19 and TRBJ2-1; 12 bases are shared with TRBD2. The trim removed 4 bases at V and 4 bases at J, leaving 8 bases unmatched. The CDR3 has 17 residues. From germline, CDR1 is LNHDA and CDR2 SQIVND (reference sequence).

The rearrangement uses TRBV7-2 and TRBJ2-6, with D unresolved. Trimming removed 1 base at V and 4 bases at J, with 2 bases between. From germline, CDR1 is SGHTA and CDR2 FQGNSA. CDR3 length: 13 residues. Here the CDR3 reads CASSLGGANVLTF. CDR3 nucleotides: TGTGCCAGCAGCTTAGGAGGGGCCAACGTCCTGACTTTC.

V usage is TRBV19 and J usage is TRBJ1-4; D not resolved. Germline CDR1 reads LNHDA; CDR2 reads SQIVND (reference sequence). The germline V and J ends were trimmed by 3 bases and 7 bases, with 12 bases remaining between them. CDR3 size: 14 residues. The CDR3 loop reads CASSINPLSEKLFF. CDR3 nucleotide sequence: TGTGCCAGTAGTATCAACCCTTTAAGTGAAAAACTGTTTTTT.

The V gene is TRBV6-6, the J gene TRBJ1-3; D remains unclear. From germline, CDR1 is MNHNY and CDR2 SVGAGI (reference sequence). The V end was cut by 6 bases, the J end by 3 bases, with 3 bases between. The CDR3 loop spans 11 amino acids. CDR3 nucleotides: TGTGCCAGCAGACTTGGAAACACCATATATTTT. Translating it yields CASRLGNTIYF.

J is TRBJ1-6 and V is TRBV24-1; D uncertain. The CDR3 loop spans 15 amino acids. Germline assignment: CDR1 KGHDR and CDR2 SFDVKD. V was pared by 7 bases and J by 6 bases, with 15 bases between. The CDR3 coding sequence is TGTGCCACCAGAGCTCCCCTAGCCCTTAATTCACCCCTCCACTTT. This encodes CATRAPLALNSPLHF.

The chain employs TRBV2 and TRBJ2-7; maybe TRBD2 (6 bases). Looked up from germline, CDR1 is SNHLY and CDR2 is FYNNEI. Between the trimmed V and J ends, which lost 6 bases and 0 bases, there was a span of 15 bases. This CDR3 contains 15 residues. This chain's CDR3 is CASRDSGPPSYEQYF. The CDR3 DNA reads as TGTGCCAGCAGAGACAGCGGGCCCCCCTCCTACGAGCAGTACTTC.

The J gene is TRBJ2-1, the V gene TRBV7-2; D gene uncertain. The CDR3 is 13 amino acids. Trimming stripped 1 base from V and 7 bases from J, with 8 bases between. Germline assignment: CDR1 SGHTA and CDR2 FQGNSA. The CDR3 sequence: CASSLGGENEQFF. DNA of the CDR3: TGTGCCAGCAGCTTAGGTGGGGAAAATGAGCAGTTCTTC.

The rearrangement uses TRBV12-3 or TRBV12-4 and TRBJ2-3, with a possible D match to TRBD1 (5 bases). The CDR3 runs 12 residues. The V end lost 8 bases, the J end lost 2 bases, and 8 bases lay between the germline ends. The chain's CDR3 is CASGAFTDTQYF. As DNA, the CDR3 is TGTGCCAGCGGGGCCTTCACAGATACGCAGTATTTT.

V gene TRBV7-6 combines with J gene TRBJ2-7; TRBD1 aligns across 7 bases. Germline values: CDR1 SGHVS, CDR2 FNYEAQ. The CDR3 has 14 residues. V lost 2 bases and J lost 0; bases outside the gene matches: 1. The CDR3 region is CASSLRQGSYEQYF. The DNA of the CDR3 is TGTGCCAGCAGCTTACGACAGGGCTCCTACGAGCAGTACTTC.

The rearrangement links TRBV5-6 to TRBJ2-7, with D tentatively TRBD2 (5 bases). This CDR3 has 15 amino acids. Germline CDR1 and CDR2: SGHDT and YYEEEE. The V and J ends lost 2 bases and 3 bases respectively, with 15 bases between them. CDR3: CASSFFIGGSYEQYF. The CDR3 nucleotides are TGTGCCAGCAGCTTTTTTATTGGTGGGAGCTACGAGCAGTACTTC.

The chain links TRBV5-5 to TRBJ1-1; TRBD1 might be the D (6 bases). V gave up 0 bases and J gave up 3 bases, with 15 bases separating them. Germline loops: CDR1 SGHKS, CDR2 YYEKEE (reference sequence). This CDR3 has 16 residues. The CDR3 sequence is CASSLDRGRSYTEAFF. CDR3 in DNA: TGTGCCAGCAGCTTGGACCGGGGGCGAAGCTACACTGAAGCTTTCTTT.

The chain combines TRBV19 with TRBJ1-5; TRBD1 is a possible D gene (5 bases). The CDR3 sequence is 19 residues long. Per germline, CDR1 LNHDA and CDR2 SQIVND (reference sequence). The ends were cut back, 6 bases at V and 0 bases at J, with 24 bases in the middle. CDR3 residues: CASSPPVGAGENSNQPQHF. CDR3 nucleotide sequence: TGTGCCAGTAGCCCCCCGGTAGGGGCAGGAGAAAATAGCAATCAGCCCCAGCATTTT.

The chain links TRBV29-1 to TRBJ2-3; D unclear. The germline CDR1 and CDR2 sequences are SQVTM and ANQGSEA. V was clipped by 4 bases and J by 2 bases, with 7 bases between them. The CDR3 has 12 residues. The CDR3 region is CSVAEHTDTQYF. CDR3 in DNA: TGCAGCGTTGCTGAGCACACAGATACGCAGTATTTT.

The chain recombines TRBV21-1 with TRBJ2-7. TRBV21-1 is classified as a pseudogene. This CDR3 has 15 amino acids. For the CDR3, the DNA is TGTGCCAGCCGTTCGCGGGACACCCGAAACTACGAGCAGTACTTC. This sequence encodes CASRSRDTRNYEQYF.